Listed below are T cell receptor beta chains from one sample, sequenced in a study of graft-versus-host responses after intestinal transplantation. TCRdb keeps only in-frame clones here, not all; method: immunoSEQ multiplex PCR. The data show some 4,000 clones, approximately 87% seen once. The material sequenced was ileum tissue, taken 105 days after intestinal transplantation. The receptor set was obtained from a human patient who received an intestinal transplant, so some T cells may come from the graft donor. Each CDR3 is given with its conserved first and last residue. A D gene is named only where the DNA matches it firmly. Some rows have no size entry. The others give once, few or many, or a class for an expanded clone.

>TRBV25-1|TRBJ2-5|-|TRBD1
CASSEDRETQYF
TGTGCCAGCAGTGAGGACAGGGAGACCCAGTACTTC
>TRBV10-3|TRBJ2-3|-|-
CAISEGADTQYF
TGTGCCATCAGTGAAGGGGCAGATACGCAGTATTTT
>TRBV7-3|TRBJ2-5|-|-
CASSLSGDQQETQYF
TGTGCCAGCAGCTTAAGTGGGGACCAACAAGAGACCCAGTACTTC
>TRBV9|TRBJ2-3|-|-
CASSVESGPTDTQYF
TGTGCCAGCAGCGTAGAGTCGGGACCCACAGATACGCAGTATTTT
>TRBV25-1|TRBJ2-1|-|TRBD1
CASSEGTGGNEQFF
TGTGCCAGCAGTGAAGGGACAGGGGGCAATGAGCAGTTCTTC
>TRBV7-9|TRBJ2-7|-|-
CASSLGRGSNEQYF
TGTGCCAGCAGCTTAGGCAGGGGCAGCAACGAGCAGTACTTC
>TRBV10-1|TRBJ2-6|-|-
CASSESVGSGANVLTF
TGCGCCAGCAGTGAGTCCGTGGGCTCTGGGGCCAACGTCCTGACTTTC
>TRBV25-1|TRBJ1-1|-|-
CASSEGANIAEAFF
TGTGCCAGCAGTGAAGGCGCCAACATCGCTGAAGCTTTCTTT
>TRBV6-1|TRBJ1-2|once|TRBD1
CASSQGQGGNGYTF
TGTGCCAGCAGTCAGGGACAGGGGGGAAATGGCTACACCTTC
>TRBV30|TRBJ2-7|once|-
CAWRATVSYEQYF
TGTGCCTGGAGGGCGACGGTCTCCTACGAGCAGTACTTC
>TRBV11-1|TRBJ2-1|once|-
CASSLRWWRRDYNEQFF
TGTGCCAGCAGCTTAAGGTGGTGGAGGCGGGATTACAATGAGCAGTTCTTC
>TRBV12-5|TRBJ2-7|-|TRBD1
CASGQDRGYEQYF
TGTGCTAGTGGACAAGACAGGGGCTACGAGCAGTACTTC
>TRBV6-1|TRBJ2-5|-|-
CASSEGLWVGETQYF
TGTGCCAGCAGTGAAGGACTGTGGGTTGGCGAGACCCAGTACTTC
>TRBV25-1|TRBJ2-2|-|-
CASSPKDSNTGELFF
TGTGCCAGCAGCCCCAAGGACTCGAACACCGGGGAGCTGTTTTTT
>TRBV29-1|TRBJ1-3|-|-
CSVESRGGNTIYF
TGCAGCGTTGAATCCAGGGGTGGAAACACCATATATTTT
>TRBV11-2|TRBJ2-7|-|TRBD2
CASSLIAGPSYEQYF
TGTGCCAGCAGCTTAATAGCGGGGCCCTCCTACGAGCAGTACTTC
>TRBV11-3|TRBJ2-2|-|-
CASSFGTVHTGELFF
TGTGCCAGCAGCTTCGGGACGGTACACACCGGGGAGCTGTTTTTT
>TRBV25-1|TRBJ2-7|-|-
CASSEYSSEQYF
TGTGCCAGCAGTGAATATAGCAGCGAGCAGTACTTC
>TRBV5-6|TRBJ2-7|-|TRBD1
CASSFLDRVHNEQYF
TGTGCCAGCAGCTTCCTGGACAGGGTGCATAACGAGCAGTACTTC
>TRBV9|TRBJ1-3|-|-
CASSVQPRQWTGDTIYF
TGTGCCAGCAGCGTTCAGCCTCGGCAATGGACGGGGGACACCATATATTTT
>TRBV2|TRBJ1-5|-|TRBD1
CASSESTGWQPQHF
TGTGCCAGCAGTGAATCGACAGGGTGGCAGCCCCAGCATTTT
>TRBV5-6|TRBJ2-7|-|-
CASSLLGEATYEQYF
TGTGCCAGCAGCTTGCTGGGGGAGGCTACCTACGAGCAGTACTTC
>TRBV6-6|TRBJ1-2|few|TRBD1
CASSYWTGDGYTF
TGTGCCAGCAGTTACTGGACAGGGGATGGCTACACCTTC
>TRBV6-4|TRBJ2-3|few|-
CASSDSSAGSDTQYF
TGTGCCAGCAGTGACTCGAGCGCAGGGTCCGATACGCAGTATTTT
>TRBV5-4|TRBJ2-5|-|-
CASSLAGSQETQYF
TGTGCCAGCAGCCTGGCAGGGTCCCAAGAGACCCAGTACTTC
>TRBV6-4|TRBJ1-1|-|TRBD1
CASSDGQGATEAFF
TGTGCCAGCAGTGACGGACAGGGGGCCACTGAAGCTTTCTTT
>TRBV6-1|TRBJ2-7|-|-
CASSESGRHYEQYF
TGTGCCAGCAGTGAATCGGGACGGCACTACGAGCAGTACTTC
>TRBV11-1|TRBJ1-1|-|-
CASSSARQLNTEAFF
TGTGCCAGCAGCTCAGCCCGACAGCTGAACACTGAAGCTTTCTTT
>TRBV7-9|TRBJ2-7|once|TRBD2
CASSFDGGSYEQYF
TGTGCCAGCAGCTTTGACGGGGGGTCCTACGAGCAGTACTTC
>TRBV7-4|TRBJ2-7|few|TRBD2
CASSLGGLAAYEQYF
TGTGCCAGCAGCTTAGGGGGACTAGCGGCCTACGAGCAGTACTTC